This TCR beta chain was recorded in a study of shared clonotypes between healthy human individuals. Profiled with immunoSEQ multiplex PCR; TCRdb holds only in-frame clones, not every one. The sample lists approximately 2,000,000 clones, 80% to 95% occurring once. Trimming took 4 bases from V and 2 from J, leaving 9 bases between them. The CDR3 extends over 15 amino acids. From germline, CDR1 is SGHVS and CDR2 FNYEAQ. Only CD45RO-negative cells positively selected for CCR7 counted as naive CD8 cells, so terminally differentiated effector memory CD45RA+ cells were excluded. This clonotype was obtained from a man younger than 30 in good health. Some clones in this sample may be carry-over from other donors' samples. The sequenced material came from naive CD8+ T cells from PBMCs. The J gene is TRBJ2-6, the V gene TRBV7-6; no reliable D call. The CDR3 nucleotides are TGTGCCAGCAGCTCCCTCGGGCCTGGGGCCAACGTCCTGACTTTC. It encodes CASSSLGPGANVLTF.